In this sample, the clone carrying this TCR beta chain turned up once. The antigen is undetermined. This sample was included in a study of shared clonotypes between healthy human individuals. Study-wide results and caveats: In a handful of donors, around 4.5% of naive CD4 clonotypes appeared in common. Enrolling few donors narrowed the genetic and exposure-history diversity that was represented.

From germline, CDR1 is SGHNT and CDR2 YYREEE (reference sequence). The germline V and J ends were trimmed by 2 bases and 3 bases, with 12 bases remaining between them. The CDR3 sequence is 14 residues long. Execution of the assay was at deep level. As originally analysed: Junction-only immunoSEQ data arrived without quality scores, meaning filtering differed. Data came from immunoSEQ multiplex PCR; TCRdb stores just in-frame clones and leaves some out. That table gives V, J and clone size, and the DNA gave D and trimming. The profile shows around 2,000,000 clones, about 95% of them singletons. Cells designated naive CD8 were CD45RO-negative and were positively selected for CCR7, with terminally differentiated effector memory CD45RA+ cells excluded.

This clonotype originated in a man aged 18 to 29 in good health. The specimen sequenced was naive CD8+ T cells sorted from blood. V gene TRBV5-4 combines with J gene TRBJ2-7; weak D call: TRBD1 (5 bases). Written as DNA, the CDR3 is TGTGCCAGCAGCTTTGTAGGGGCCGACTACGAGCAGTACTTC. It translates to CASSFVGADYEQYF.